A selection of T cell receptor beta chains follows, all from one sample in a study of T cell responses to AZD1222 COVID-19 vaccine. Assay: immunoSEQ multiplex PCR; the TCRdb copy retains only in-frame clones and omits some. This table holds under 150,000 clones, 70% to 90% found once. The sample consisted of peripheral blood, taken on day 0 of AZD1222 vaccination. These receptors were obtained from an adult in good health. Both conserved end residues are part of each CDR3. D genes are given only for firm matches. Clone size is not always given. Where it is, it says once, few, many or a class for expanded clones.

V gene: TRBV5-1; clone size: .; D gene: .; J gene: TRBJ1-2; CDR3 protein: CASSFGEIQLDGYTF; CDR3 DNA: TGCGCCAGCAGCTTTGGGGAGATCCAATTAGACGGCTACACCTTC
V gene: TRBV6-1; clone size: .; D gene: .; J gene: TRBJ1-5; CDR3 protein: CASSEVRYTGSGPQHF; CDR3 DNA: TGTGCCAGCAGTGAAGTAAGGTACACCGGGTCCGGGCCCCAGCATTTT
V gene: TRBV5-1; clone size: .; D gene: TRBD2; J gene: TRBJ2-1; CDR3 protein: CASSYGTSGRSAYNEQFF; CDR3 DNA: TGCGCCAGCAGCTACGGGACTAGCGGGAGATCGGCCTACAATGAGCAGTTCTTC
V gene: TRBV7-9; clone size: .; D gene: .; J gene: TRBJ1-3; CDR3 protein: CASSPTGNTIYF; CDR3 DNA: TGTGCCAGCAGCCCCACGGGAAACACCATATATTTT
V gene: TRBV24-1; clone size: .; D gene: .; J gene: TRBJ2-7; CDR3 protein: CATSDAGQYNEQYF; CDR3 DNA: TGTGCCACCAGTGACGCTGGACAGTATAACGAGCAGTACTTC
V gene: TRBV6-5; clone size: .; D gene: TRBD1; J gene: TRBJ1-5; CDR3 protein: CASDRDNQPQHF; CDR3 DNA: TGTGCCAGCGACAGGGATAATCAGCCCCAGCATTTT
V gene: TRBV18; clone size: .; D gene: .; J gene: TRBJ1-2; CDR3 protein: CASSPISGVGYTF; CDR3 DNA: TGTGCCAGCTCACCAATATCAGGGGTTGGCTACACCTTC
V gene: TRBV7-3; clone size: .; D gene: .; J gene: TRBJ2-1; CDR3 protein: CASSRGTGDYNEQFF; CDR3 DNA: TGTGCCAGCAGCCGGGGAACGGGGGACTACAATGAGCAGTTCTTC
V gene: TRBV10-2; clone size: once; D gene: .; J gene: TRBJ1-5; CDR3 protein: CASRPDSLSNQPQHF; CDR3 DNA: TGCGCCAGCAGACCGGACAGCCTTAGCAATCAGCCCCAGCATTTT
V gene: TRBV29-1; clone size: once; D gene: .; J gene: TRBJ2-7; CDR3 protein: CSVEFPSSYEQYF; CDR3 DNA: TGCAGCGTTGAGTTCCCGAGCTCCTACGAGCAGTACTTC
V gene: TRBV11-3; clone size: .; D gene: .; J gene: TRBJ1-6; CDR3 protein: CASSLASANNSPLHF; CDR3 DNA: TGTGCCAGCAGCTTAGCATCGGCTAATAATTCACCCCTCCACTTT
V gene: TRBV6-5; clone size: .; D gene: TRBD1; J gene: TRBJ1-1; CDR3 protein: CASRRTGSRGTEAFF; CDR3 DNA: TGTGCCAGCAGGCGGACAGGCTCGCGGGGCACTGAAGCTTTCTTT
V gene: TRBV5-6; clone size: .; D gene: .; J gene: TRBJ1-1; CDR3 protein: CASSLTGTSNEAFF; CDR3 DNA: TGTGCCAGCAGCTTGACCGGTACATCGAACGAAGCTTTCTTT
V gene: TRBV7-2; clone size: .; D gene: .; J gene: TRBJ1-1; CDR3 protein: CASSLNGLGLRGTEAFF; CDR3 DNA: TGTGCCAGCAGCTTAAATGGCCTGGGGTTACGCGGCACTGAAGCTTTCTTT
V gene: TRBV27; clone size: .; D gene: TRBD1; J gene: TRBJ1-5; CDR3 protein: CASRLIQGARESNQPQHF; CDR3 DNA: TGTGCCAGCAGACTCATACAGGGGGCGAGAGAAAGCAATCAGCCCCAGCATTTT
V gene: TRBV9; clone size: .; D gene: .; J gene: TRBJ1-1; CDR3 protein: CASSVATGHRNTEAFF; CDR3 DNA: TGTGCCAGCAGCGTAGCTACGGGACATAGGAACACTGAAGCTTTCTTT
V gene: TRBV28; clone size: .; D gene: TRBD2; J gene: TRBJ2-1; CDR3 protein: CASSSATSGSYHEQFF; CDR3 DNA: TGTGCCAGCAGTTCAGCTACTAGCGGGAGCTACCATGAGCAGTTCTTC
V gene: TRBV29-1; clone size: .; D gene: .; J gene: TRBJ1-4; CDR3 protein: CSVVDGREKLFF; CDR3 DNA: TGCAGCGTTGTCGATGGAAGGGAAAAACTGTTTTTT
V gene: TRBV18; clone size: .; D gene: .; J gene: TRBJ2-7; CDR3 protein: CASSPQAGISYEQYF; CDR3 DNA: TGTGCCAGCTCACCACAGGCGGGAATCTCCTACGAGCAGTACTTC
V gene: TRBV6-1; clone size: .; D gene: TRBD1; J gene: TRBJ1-2; CDR3 protein: CASSDPRPGQGFNYGYTF; CDR3 DNA: TGTGCCAGCAGTGACCCGAGACCTGGACAGGGCTTTAACTATGGCTACACCTTC
V gene: TRBV7-9; clone size: .; D gene: .; J gene: TRBJ1-6; CDR3 protein: CASSSQGRSPLHF; CDR3 DNA: TGTGCCAGCAGCTCACAGGGCAGATCACCCCTCCACTTT
V gene: TRBV9; clone size: .; D gene: .; J gene: TRBJ2-1; CDR3 protein: CASSVDSAHNEQFF; CDR3 DNA: TGTGCCAGCAGCGTAGATAGCGCCCACAATGAGCAGTTCTTC
V gene: TRBV5-1; clone size: .; D gene: .; J gene: TRBJ2-1; CDR3 protein: CASSGGRYSYNEQFF; CDR3 DNA: TGCGCCAGCAGCGGCGGCCGCTACTCCTACAATGAGCAGTTCTTC
V gene: TRBV27; clone size: .; D gene: .; J gene: TRBJ2-7; CDR3 protein: CASSVSTGLNYEQYF; CDR3 DNA: TGTGCCAGCAGCGTTTCTACAGGGTTAAACTACGAGCAGTACTTC
V gene: TRBV14; clone size: .; D gene: .; J gene: TRBJ2-1; CDR3 protein: CASSQDPGGSYNEQFF; CDR3 DNA: TGTGCCAGCAGCCAAGATCCCGGGGGCTCCTACAATGAGCAGTTCTTC
V gene: TRBV5-1; clone size: .; D gene: .; J gene: TRBJ2-1; CDR3 protein: CASSLDVYEQFF; CDR3 DNA: TGCGCCAGCAGCTTGGACGTGTATGAGCAGTTCTTC